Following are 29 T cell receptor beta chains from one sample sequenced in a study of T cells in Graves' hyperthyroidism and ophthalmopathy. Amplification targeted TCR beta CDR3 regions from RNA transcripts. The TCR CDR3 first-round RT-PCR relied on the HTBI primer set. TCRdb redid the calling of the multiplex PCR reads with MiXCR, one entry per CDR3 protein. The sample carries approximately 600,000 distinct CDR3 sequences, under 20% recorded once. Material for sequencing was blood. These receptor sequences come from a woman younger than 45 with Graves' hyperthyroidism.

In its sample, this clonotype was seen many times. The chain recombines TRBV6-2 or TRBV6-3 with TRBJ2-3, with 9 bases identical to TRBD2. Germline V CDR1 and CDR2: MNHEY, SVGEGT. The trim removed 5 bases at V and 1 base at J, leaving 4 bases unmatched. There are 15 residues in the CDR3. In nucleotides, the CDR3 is TGTGCCAGCAGTGGGGGACTAGCCGGCACAGATACGCAGTATTTT. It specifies CASSGGLAGTDTQYF.

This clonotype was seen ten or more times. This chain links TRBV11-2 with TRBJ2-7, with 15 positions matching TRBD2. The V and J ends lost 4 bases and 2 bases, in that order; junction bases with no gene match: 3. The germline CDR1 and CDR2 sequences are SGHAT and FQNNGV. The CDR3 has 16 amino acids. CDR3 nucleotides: TGTGCCAGCAGCTGGGGACTAGCGGGAGGAACCTACGAGCAGTACTTC. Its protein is CASSWGLAGGTYEQYF. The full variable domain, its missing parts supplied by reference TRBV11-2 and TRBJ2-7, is EAGVAQSPRYKIIEKRQSVAFWCNPISGHATLYWYQQILGQGPKLLIQFQNNGVVDDSQLPKDRFSAERLKGVDSTLKIQPAKLEDSAVYLCASSWGLAGGTYEQYFGPGTRLTVT.

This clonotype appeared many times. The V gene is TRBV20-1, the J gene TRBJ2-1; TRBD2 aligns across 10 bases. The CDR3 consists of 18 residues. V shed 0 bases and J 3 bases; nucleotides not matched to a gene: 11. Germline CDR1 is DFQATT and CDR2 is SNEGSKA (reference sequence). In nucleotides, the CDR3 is TGCAGTGCTAGAGATCCGGGAGAGCGGGAGGGCCGCTACAATGAGCAGTTCTTC. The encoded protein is CSARDPGEREGRYNEQFF.

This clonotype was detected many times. CDR3 nucleotide sequence: TGTGCCAGCAGTTCCCATAGCGGTAGTGGGACAGATACGCAGTATTTT. Amino acids: CASSSHSGSGTDTQYF. The V and J genes are TRBV27 and TRBJ2-3; D is possibly TRBD2 (6 bases). The length of the CDR3 is 16 residues. V shed 4 bases and J shed 3 bases, with 17 bases lying between them. The germline gives CDR1 MNHEY, CDR2 SMNVEV (reference sequence).

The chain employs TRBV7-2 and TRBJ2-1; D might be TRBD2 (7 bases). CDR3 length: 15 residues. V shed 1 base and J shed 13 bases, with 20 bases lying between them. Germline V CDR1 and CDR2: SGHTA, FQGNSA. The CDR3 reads CASSLGGVGGVDQFF. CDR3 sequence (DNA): TGTGCCAGCAGCTTAGGCGGGGTAGGGGGGGTTGATCAGTTCTTC.

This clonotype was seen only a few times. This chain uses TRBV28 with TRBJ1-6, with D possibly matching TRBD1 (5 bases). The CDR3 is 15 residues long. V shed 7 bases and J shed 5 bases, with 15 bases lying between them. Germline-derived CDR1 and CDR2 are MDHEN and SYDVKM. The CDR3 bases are TGTGCCAGCACCCTAAGACAGATTAATAATTCACCCCTCCACTTT. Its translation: CASTLRQINNSPLHF.

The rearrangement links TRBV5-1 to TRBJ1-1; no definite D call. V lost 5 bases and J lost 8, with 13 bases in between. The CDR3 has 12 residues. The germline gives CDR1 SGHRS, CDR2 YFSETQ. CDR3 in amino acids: CASRLTEWEAFF. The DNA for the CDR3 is TGCGCCAGCAGATTAACTGAGTGGGAAGCTTTCTTT.

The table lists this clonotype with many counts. This CDR3 reads CASRYSGVGSNQPQHF. CDR3 DNA sequence: TGTGCCAGCAGATACTCGGGGGTCGGGAGCAATCAGCCCCAGCATTTT. V is TRBV28 and J is TRBJ1-5, with a weak D call TRBD1 (5 bases). The CDR3 is 16 residues long. Germline values: CDR1 MDHEN, CDR2 SYDVKM. Trimming pared 6 bases from V and 1 base from J, leaving 16 bases between.

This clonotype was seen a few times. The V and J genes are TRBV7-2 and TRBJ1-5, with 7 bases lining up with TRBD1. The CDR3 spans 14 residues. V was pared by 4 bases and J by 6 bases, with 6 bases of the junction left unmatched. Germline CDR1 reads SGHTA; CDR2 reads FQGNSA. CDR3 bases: TGTGCCAGCAGCTCCCTAGGGGGCTTTCAGCCCCAGCATTTT. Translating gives CASSSLGGFQPQHF.

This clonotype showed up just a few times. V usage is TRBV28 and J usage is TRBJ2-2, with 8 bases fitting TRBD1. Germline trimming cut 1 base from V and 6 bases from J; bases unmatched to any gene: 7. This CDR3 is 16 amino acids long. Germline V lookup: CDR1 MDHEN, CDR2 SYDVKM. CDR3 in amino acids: CASSLLRETGAGELFF. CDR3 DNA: TGTGCCAGCAGTTTATTACGCGAGACAGGGGCCGGGGAGCTGTTTTTT.

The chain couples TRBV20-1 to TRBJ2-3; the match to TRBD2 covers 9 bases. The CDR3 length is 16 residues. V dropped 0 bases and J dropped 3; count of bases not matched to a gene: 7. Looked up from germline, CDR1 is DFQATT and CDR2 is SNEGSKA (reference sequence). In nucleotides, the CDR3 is TGCAGTGCTAGAGAGGGCGGGAGGGCCTCTACAGATACGCAGTATTTT. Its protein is CSAREGGRASTDTQYF.

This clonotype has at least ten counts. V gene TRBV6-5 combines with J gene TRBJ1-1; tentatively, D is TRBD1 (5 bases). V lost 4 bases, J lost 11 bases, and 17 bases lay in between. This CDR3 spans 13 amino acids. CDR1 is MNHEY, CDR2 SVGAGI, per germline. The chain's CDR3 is CASSFRDPRWAFF. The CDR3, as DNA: TGTGCCAGCAGTTTCAGGGACCCAAGATGGGCTTTCTTT.

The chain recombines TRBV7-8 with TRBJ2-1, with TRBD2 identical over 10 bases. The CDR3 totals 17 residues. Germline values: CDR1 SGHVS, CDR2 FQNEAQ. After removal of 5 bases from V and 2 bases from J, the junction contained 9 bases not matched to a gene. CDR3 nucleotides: TGTGCCAGCAGCCGAGAAGGACTAGCGGCAGCCTACAATGAGCAGTTCTTC. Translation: CASSREGLAAAYNEQFF.

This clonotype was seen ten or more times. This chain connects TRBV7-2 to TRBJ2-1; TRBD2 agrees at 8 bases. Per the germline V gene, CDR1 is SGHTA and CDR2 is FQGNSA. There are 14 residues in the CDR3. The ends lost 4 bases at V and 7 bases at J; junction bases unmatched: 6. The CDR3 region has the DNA TGTGCCAGCAGCTCAGGGGCTAGCGGGAATGAGCAGTTCTTC. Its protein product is CASSSGASGNEQFF.

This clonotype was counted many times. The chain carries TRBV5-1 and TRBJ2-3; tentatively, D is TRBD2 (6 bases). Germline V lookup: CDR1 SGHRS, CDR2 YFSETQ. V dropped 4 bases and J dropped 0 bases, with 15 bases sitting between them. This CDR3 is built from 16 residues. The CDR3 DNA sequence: TGCGCCAGCAGCGTAACGCGGGGAATTAGCACAGATACGCAGTATTTT. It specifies CASSVTRGISTDTQYF. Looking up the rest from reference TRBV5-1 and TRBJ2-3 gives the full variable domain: KAGVTQTPRYLIKTRGQQVTLSCSPISGHRSVSWYQQTPGQGLQFLFEYFSETQRNKGNFPGRFSGRQFSNSRSEMNVSTLELGDSALYLCASSVTRGISTDTQYFGPGTRLTVL.

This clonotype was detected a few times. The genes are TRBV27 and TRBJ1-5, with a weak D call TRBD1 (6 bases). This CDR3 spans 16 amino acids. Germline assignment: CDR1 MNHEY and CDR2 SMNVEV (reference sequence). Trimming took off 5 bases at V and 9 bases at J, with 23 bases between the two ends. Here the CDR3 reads CASSPQVGQGFGPQHF. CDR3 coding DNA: TGTGCCAGCAGTCCGCAAGTCGGGCAGGGGTTTGGGCCCCAGCATTTT.

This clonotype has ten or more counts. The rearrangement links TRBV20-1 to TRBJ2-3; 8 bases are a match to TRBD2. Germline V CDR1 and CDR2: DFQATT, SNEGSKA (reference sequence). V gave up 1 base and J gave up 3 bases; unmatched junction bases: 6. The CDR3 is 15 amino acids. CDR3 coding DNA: TGCAGTGCTAGAGTCCCAACTAGCGGTACAGATACGCAGTATTTT. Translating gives CSARVPTSGTDTQYF.

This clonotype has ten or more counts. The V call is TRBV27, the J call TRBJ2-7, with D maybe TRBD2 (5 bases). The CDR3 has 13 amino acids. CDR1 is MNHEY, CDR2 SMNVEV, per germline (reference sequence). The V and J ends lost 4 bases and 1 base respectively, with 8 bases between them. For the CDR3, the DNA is TGTGCCAGCAGTTACGGGATATCCTACGAGCAGTACTTC. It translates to CASSYGISYEQYF.

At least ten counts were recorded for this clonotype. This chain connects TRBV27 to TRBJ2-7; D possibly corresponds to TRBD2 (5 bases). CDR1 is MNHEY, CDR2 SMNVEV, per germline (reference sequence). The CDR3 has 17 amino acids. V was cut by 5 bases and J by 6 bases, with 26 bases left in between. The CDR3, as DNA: TGTGCCAGCAGTATTGTGTTCGGACCCAAAGCAGGAGGCGAGCAGTACTTC. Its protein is CASSIVFGPKAGGEQYF.

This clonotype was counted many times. CDR3 sequence (DNA): TGTGCCAGCCGAACGGGACCACAAGGAGGTGAGCAGTTCTTC. Its protein is CASRTGPQGGEQFF. The gene calls are TRBV7-2 and TRBJ2-1, with D perhaps assigned TRBD1 or TRBD2 (5 bases each). V gave up 8 bases and J gave up 9 bases, with 20 bases separating them. The germline gives CDR1 SGHTA, CDR2 FQGNSA. The CDR3 runs 14 residues. Complete variable domain (other parts from reference TRBV7-2 and TRBJ2-1): GAGVSQSPSNKVTEKGKDVELRCDPISGHTALYWYRQSLGQGLEFLIYFQGNSAPDKSGLPSDRFSAERTGGSVSTLTIQRTQQEDSAVYLCASRTGPQGGEQFFGPGTRLTVL.

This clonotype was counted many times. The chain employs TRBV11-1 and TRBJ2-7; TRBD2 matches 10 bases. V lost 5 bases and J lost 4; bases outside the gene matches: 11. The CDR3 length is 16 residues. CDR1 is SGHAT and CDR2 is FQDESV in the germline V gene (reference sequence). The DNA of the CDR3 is TGTGCCAGCAGCATTTGGGAACTAGCGGGACGGTACGAGCAGTACTTC. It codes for CASSIWELAGRYEQYF.

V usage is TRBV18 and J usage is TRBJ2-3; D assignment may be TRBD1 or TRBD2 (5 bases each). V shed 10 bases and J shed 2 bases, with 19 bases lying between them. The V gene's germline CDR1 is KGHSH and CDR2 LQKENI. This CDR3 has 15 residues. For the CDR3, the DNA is TGTGCCACCAGGTTGGGGACCCCGAACACAGATACGCAGTATTTT. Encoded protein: CATRLGTPNTDTQYF.

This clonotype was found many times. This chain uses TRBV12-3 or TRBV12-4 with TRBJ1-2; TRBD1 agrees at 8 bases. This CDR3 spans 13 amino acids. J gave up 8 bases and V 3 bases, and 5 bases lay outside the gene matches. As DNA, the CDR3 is TGTGCCAGCAGTTTCAACAGGGGGGGAGGCTACACCTTC. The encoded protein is CASSFNRGGGYTF.

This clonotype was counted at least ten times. The CDR3 nucleotides are TGTGCCAGCCGAGATACCGGGACAGGACCTCCAGATACGCAGTATTTT. Amino acid sequence: CASRDTGTGPPDTQYF. The gene calls are TRBV2 and TRBJ2-3; 8 bases fit TRBD1. Unmatched junction bases numbered 14, after V lost 8 bases and J lost 4 bases. This CDR3 comprises 16 residues. Per germline, CDR1 SNHLY and CDR2 FYNNEI.

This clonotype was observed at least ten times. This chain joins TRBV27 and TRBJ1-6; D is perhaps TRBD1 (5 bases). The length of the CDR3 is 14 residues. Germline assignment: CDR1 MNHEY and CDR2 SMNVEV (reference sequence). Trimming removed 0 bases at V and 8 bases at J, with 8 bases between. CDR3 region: CASSLSGPYSPLHF. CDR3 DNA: TGTGCCAGCAGTTTATCGGGACCCTATTCACCCCTCCACTTT.

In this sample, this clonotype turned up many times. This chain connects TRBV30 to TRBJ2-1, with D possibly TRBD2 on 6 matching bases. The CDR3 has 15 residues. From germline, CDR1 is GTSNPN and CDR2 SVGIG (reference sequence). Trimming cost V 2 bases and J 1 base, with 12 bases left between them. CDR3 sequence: CAWSSTSLSYNEQFF. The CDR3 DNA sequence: TGTGCCTGGAGTTCAACTAGCCTGTCCTACAATGAGCAGTTCTTC.

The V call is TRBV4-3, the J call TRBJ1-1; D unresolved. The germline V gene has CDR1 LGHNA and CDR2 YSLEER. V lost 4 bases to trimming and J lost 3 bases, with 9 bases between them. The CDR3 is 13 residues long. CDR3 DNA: TGCGCCAGCAGCCTCCGCCTGGACACTGAAGCTTTCTTT. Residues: CASSLRLDTEAFF.

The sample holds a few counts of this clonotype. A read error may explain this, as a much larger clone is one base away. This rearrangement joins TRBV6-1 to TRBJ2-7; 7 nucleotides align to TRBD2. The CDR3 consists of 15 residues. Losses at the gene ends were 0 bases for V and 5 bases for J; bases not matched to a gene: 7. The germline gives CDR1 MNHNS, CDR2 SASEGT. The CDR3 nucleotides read TGTGCCAGCAGTGAAGCTACGGGGGGTGCGGACGAGCAGTACTTC. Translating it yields CASSEATGGADEQYF.

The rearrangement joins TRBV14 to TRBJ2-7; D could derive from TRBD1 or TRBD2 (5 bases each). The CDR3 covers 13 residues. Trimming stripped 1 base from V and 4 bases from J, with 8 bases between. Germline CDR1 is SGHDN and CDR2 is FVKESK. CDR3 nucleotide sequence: TGTGCCAGCAGCCAAGTCGGGACGTACGAGCAGTACTTC. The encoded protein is CASSQVGTYEQYF.